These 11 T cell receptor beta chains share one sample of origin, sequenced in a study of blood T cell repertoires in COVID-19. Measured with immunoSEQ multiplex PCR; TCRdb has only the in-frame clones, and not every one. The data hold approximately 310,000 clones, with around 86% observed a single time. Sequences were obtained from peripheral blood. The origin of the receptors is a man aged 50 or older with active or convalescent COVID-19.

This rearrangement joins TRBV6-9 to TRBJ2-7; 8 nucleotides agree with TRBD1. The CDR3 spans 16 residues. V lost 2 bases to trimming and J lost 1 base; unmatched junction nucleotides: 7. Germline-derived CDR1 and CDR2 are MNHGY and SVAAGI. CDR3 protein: CASSYTRTGISYEQYF. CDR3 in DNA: TGTGCCAGCAGTTATACTAGGACAGGGATTTCCTACGAGCAGTACTTC.

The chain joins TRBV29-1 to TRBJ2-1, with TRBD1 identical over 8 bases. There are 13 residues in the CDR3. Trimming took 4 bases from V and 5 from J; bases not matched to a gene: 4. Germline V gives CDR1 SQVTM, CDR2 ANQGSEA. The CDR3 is CSVGQGRHNEQFF. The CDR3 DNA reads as TGCAGCGTTGGACAGGGGAGGCACAATGAGCAGTTCTTC.

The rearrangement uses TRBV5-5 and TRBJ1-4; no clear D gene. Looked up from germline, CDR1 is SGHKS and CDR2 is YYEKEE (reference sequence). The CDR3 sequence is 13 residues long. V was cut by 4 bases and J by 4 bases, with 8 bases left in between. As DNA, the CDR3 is TGTGCCAGCAGCCAACAGAGTAATGAAAAACTGTTTTTT. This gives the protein CASSQQSNEKLFF.

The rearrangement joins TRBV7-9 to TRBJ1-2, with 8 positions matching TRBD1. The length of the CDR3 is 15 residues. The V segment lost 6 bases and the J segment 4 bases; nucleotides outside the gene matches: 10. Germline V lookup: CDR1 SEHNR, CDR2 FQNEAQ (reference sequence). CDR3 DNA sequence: TGTGCCAGCAGATCCGCGGACAGGGAGGGCTATGGCTACACCTTC. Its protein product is CASRSADREGYGYTF.

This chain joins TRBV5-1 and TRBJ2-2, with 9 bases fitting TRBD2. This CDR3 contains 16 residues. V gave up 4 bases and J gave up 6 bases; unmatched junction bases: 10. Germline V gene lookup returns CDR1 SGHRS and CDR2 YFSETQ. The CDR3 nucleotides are TGCGCCAGCAGCAAGACTCGCGGGGGGGCCGCCGGGGAGCTGTTTTTT. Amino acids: CASSKTRGGAAGELFF.

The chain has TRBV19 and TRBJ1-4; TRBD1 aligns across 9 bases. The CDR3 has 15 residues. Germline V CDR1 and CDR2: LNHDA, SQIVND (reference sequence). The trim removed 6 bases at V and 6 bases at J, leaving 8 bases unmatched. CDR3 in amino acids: CASSSPRTGDEKLFF. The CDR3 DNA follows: TGTGCCAGTAGCTCCCCCCGGACAGGGGATGAAAAACTGTTTTTT. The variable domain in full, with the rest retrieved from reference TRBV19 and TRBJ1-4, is DGGITQSPKYLFRKEGQNVTLSCEQNLNHDAMYWYRQDPGQGLRLIYYSQIVNDFQKGDIAEGYSVSREKKESFPLTVTSAQKNPTAFYLCASSSPRTGDEKLFFGSGTQLSVL.

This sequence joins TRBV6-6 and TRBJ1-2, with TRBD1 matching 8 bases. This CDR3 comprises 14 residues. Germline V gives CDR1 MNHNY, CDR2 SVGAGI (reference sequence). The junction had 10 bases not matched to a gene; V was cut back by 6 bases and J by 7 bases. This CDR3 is CASRSGQGIGGYTF. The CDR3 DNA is TGTGCCAGCAGATCCGGACAGGGAATAGGTGGCTACACCTTC.

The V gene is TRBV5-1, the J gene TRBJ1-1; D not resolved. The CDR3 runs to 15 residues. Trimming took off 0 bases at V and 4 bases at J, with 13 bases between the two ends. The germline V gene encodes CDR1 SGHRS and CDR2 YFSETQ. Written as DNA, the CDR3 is TGCGCCAGCAGCTTGGTTGTAGGGAGTCGCACTGAAGCTTTCTTT. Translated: CASSLVVGSRTEAFF.

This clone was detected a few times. In nucleotides, the CDR3 is TGTGCCAGCGGGCCATACACAGATACGCAGTATTTT. Translation: CASGPYTDTQYF. The rearrangement joins TRBV2 to TRBJ2-3; D uncertain. V was trimmed by 8 bases and J by 2 bases, leaving 8 bases between them. From germline, CDR1 is SNHLY and CDR2 FYNNEI. The CDR3 length is 12 residues.

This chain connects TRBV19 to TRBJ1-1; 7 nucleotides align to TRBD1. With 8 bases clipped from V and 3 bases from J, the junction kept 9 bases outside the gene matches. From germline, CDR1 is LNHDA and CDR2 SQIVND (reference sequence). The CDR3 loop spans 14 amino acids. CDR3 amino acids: CASYRKGAYTEAFF. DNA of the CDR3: TGTGCCAGTTATAGAAAGGGGGCCTACACTGAAGCTTTCTTT.

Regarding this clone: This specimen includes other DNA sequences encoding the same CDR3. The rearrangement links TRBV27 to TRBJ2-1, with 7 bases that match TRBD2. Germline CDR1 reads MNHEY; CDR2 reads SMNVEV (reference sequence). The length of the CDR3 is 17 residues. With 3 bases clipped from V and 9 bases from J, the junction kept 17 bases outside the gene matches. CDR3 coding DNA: TGTGCCAGCAGTTTGGCCGGGGAGCGGGGTCGGGCGGGTGAGCAGTTCTTC. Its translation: CASSLAGERGRAGEQFF.